This TCR beta chain came from a study of blood T cell repertoires in COVID-19. Assay: immunoSEQ multiplex PCR; the TCRdb copy retains only in-frame clones and omits some. The data contain 470,000 or so clones, around 90% of them seen just once; the ten biggest clones take up 1.5% to 2%. The CDR3 is made up of 11 amino acids. V lost 3 bases to trimming and J lost 3 bases, with 3 bases between them. Germline V gene data show CDR1 as MDHEN and CDR2 as SYDVKM. The count of this clone is one. Additional DNA sequences in this sample encode the identical CDR3. Researchers sorted participants into cohorts using their self-reported clinical history.

V and J are TRBV28 and TRBJ2-7, with D unresolved. Sequenced sample: PBMCs or T cells enriched from blood (not recorded which). The TCR was taken from a woman younger than 30 with acute COVID-19. DNA of the CDR3: TGTGCCAGCAGTTTCAGCTACGAGCAGTACTTC. Protein sequence: CASSFSYEQYF.